These 23 T cell receptor beta chains share one sample of origin, sequenced in a study of blood T cell repertoires in COVID-19. Assay used: immunoSEQ multiplex PCR; TCRdb lists only in-frame clones, some missing. The table includes about 320,000 clones, approximately 89% detected once. The sequenced material came from peripheral blood. The receptors come from a woman younger than 45 with COVID-19, enrolled during active disease.

This clone turned up a few times. This CDR3 reads CAISEGSVPTGTYGYTF. As DNA, the CDR3 is TGTGCCATCAGTGAAGGGTCCGTTCCAACAGGCACCTATGGCTACACCTTC. V usage is TRBV10-3 and J usage is TRBJ1-2, with a tentative D call TRBD1 (5 bases). Trimming took 3 bases from V and 4 from J, leaving 21 bases between them. The CDR3 runs to 17 residues. CDR1 is ENHRY and CDR2 is SYGVKD in the germline V gene.

V gene TRBV2 combines with J gene TRBJ1-6; D not certain. The CDR3 loop spans 15 amino acids. Trimming took 7 bases from V and 5 from J, leaving 15 bases between them. The germline V gene has CDR1 SNHLY and CDR2 FYNNEI. The CDR3 DNA reads as TGTGCCAGCATGGCCGTGGGCGGGCATAATTCACCCCTCCACTTT. This translates into CASMAVGGHNSPLHF.

The chain combines TRBV5-1 with TRBJ1-4, with 10 bases aligning to TRBD1. The CDR3 runs 17 residues. The germline V gene encodes CDR1 SGHRS and CDR2 YFSETQ. With V trimmed by 7 bases and J by 4 bases, 13 bases remained unmatched. CDR3: CASSRNRDRGINEKLFF. CDR3 bases: TGCGCCAGCTCTCGTAATCGGGACAGGGGCATTAATGAAAAACTGTTTTTT.

The chain uses TRBV30 and TRBJ1-5; TRBD1 might be the D (6 bases). V was pared by 1 base and J by 5 bases, with 9 bases between. There are 13 residues in the CDR3. The germline gives CDR1 GTSNPN, CDR2 SVGIG (reference sequence). In DNA, the CDR3 is TGTGCCTGGAGTGATCGGACAGATCAGCCCCAGCATTTT. This sequence encodes CAWSDRTDQPQHF.

The rearrangement links TRBV28 to TRBJ1-2; maybe TRBD1 (5 bases). V shed 6 bases and J shed 2 bases, with 10 bases lying between them. CDR1 and CDR2 from the germline V gene are MDHEN and SYDVKM. CDR3 length equals 13 residues. The CDR3 region has the DNA TGTGCCAGCAGCCAGGGCGCGAACTATGGCTACACCTTC. It is translated as CASSQGANYGYTF.

This clone was recorded only once. The J gene is TRBJ1-1, the V gene TRBV4-3, with 8 bases matching TRBD1. This CDR3 is built from 14 residues. After removal of 1 base from V and 4 bases from J, the junction contained 2 bases not matched to a gene. CDR1 is LGHNA and CDR2 is YSLEER in the germline V gene. The DNA of the CDR3 is TGCGCCAGCAGCCAAGGGACAGGGACCACTGAAGCTTTCTTT. Protein: CASSQGTGTTEAFF.

The chain combines TRBV2 with TRBJ1-4; D uncertain. The CDR3 spans 17 residues. The V end lost 5 bases, the J end lost 3 bases, and 19 bases lay between the germline ends. Germline assignment: CDR1 SNHLY and CDR2 FYNNEI. The CDR3 sequence is CASSTPSVSLPNEKLFF. As DNA, the CDR3 is TGTGCCAGCAGTACCCCGTCGGTTAGTCTACCTAATGAAAAACTGTTTTTT.

The rearrangement uses TRBV5-4 and TRBJ1-3; no clear D. Germline-derived CDR1 and CDR2 are SGHNT and YYREEE (reference sequence). This CDR3 spans 16 amino acids. The CDR3: CARLPGVAGSGNTIYF. The CDR3 DNA sequence: TGTGCTAGACTTCCTGGAGTAGCCGGCTCTGGAAACACCATATATTTT.

This chain links TRBV4-2 with TRBJ1-5; 11 bases agree with TRBD1. V shed 0 bases and J 0 bases; nucleotides not matched to a gene: 13. Germline V gives CDR1 LGHNA, CDR2 YNFKEQ. The CDR3 contains 21 residues. The CDR3 is CASSQELEPGQGEYSNQPQHF. The DNA of the CDR3 is TGTGCCAGCAGCCAAGAGCTGGAACCGGGACAGGGGGAATATAGCAATCAGCCCCAGCATTTT.

The rearrangement joins TRBV28 to TRBJ1-3; weak D call: TRBD1 (5 bases). The CDR3 is 16 amino acids. Per germline, CDR1 MDHEN and CDR2 SYDVKM. V was shortened by 8 bases and J by 5 bases, with 22 bases between the two germline ends. CDR3 bases: TGTGCCAGCCCTCCCCCGGGGGAAGGTTTGAGAAACACCATATATTTT. It codes for CASPPPGEGLRNTIYF.

This clone was seen only once. The chain employs TRBV7-2 and TRBJ2-2, with 11 bases matching TRBD2. This CDR3 has 15 amino acids. Trimming took 4 bases from V and 5 from J; bases not matched to a gene: 3. CDR1 SGHTA and CDR2 FQGNSA come from the germline V gene. CDR3 loop: CASSWLAGGTGELFF. CDR3 in DNA: TGTGCCAGCAGCTGGCTAGCGGGGGGAACCGGGGAGCTGTTTTTT.

The CDR3, as DNA: TGTGCCAGCAGCCGTCAGGGCCTAAACACTGAAGCTTTCTTT. This encodes CASSRQGLNTEAFF. The J gene is TRBJ1-1, the V gene TRBV11-1, with a tentative D call TRBD1 (5 bases). The CDR3 is 14 amino acids. In germline, CDR1 is SGHAT, CDR2 FQDESV (reference sequence). Trimming removed 5 bases from V and 2 bases from J, with 12 bases in between.

CDR3 nucleotides: TGTGCCAGCAGCCAAGACCGGGGGGGAGGGGAGACCCAGTACTTC. Protein sequence: CASSQDRGGGETQYF. This chain joins TRBV4-2 and TRBJ2-5; 8 bases align to TRBD2. The CDR3 consists of 15 residues. Germline CDR1 reads LGHNA; CDR2 reads YNFKEQ. Losses at the gene ends were 0 bases for V and 5 bases for J; bases not matched to a gene: 5.

The chain has TRBV18 and TRBJ2-2; D possibly corresponds to TRBD1 (5 bases). The CDR3 runs to 17 residues. Trimming removed 0 bases at V and 0 bases at J, with 11 bases between. Germline values: CDR1 KGHSH, CDR2 LQKENI. The CDR3 reads CASSPPAGNTNTGELFF. CDR3 nucleotide sequence: TGTGCCAGCTCACCACCGGCAGGGAACACGAACACCGGGGAGCTGTTTTTT.

CDR3 sequence: CASSLAQVTQYF. The CDR3 coding sequence is TGTGCCAGCAGCTTAGCGCAGGTGACCCAGTACTTC. V and J are TRBV7-2 and TRBJ2-5, with unresolved D. Trimming cost V 0 bases and J 7 bases, with 6 bases left between them. CDR3 length equals 12 residues. In germline, CDR1 is SGHTA, CDR2 FQGNSA.

This chain links TRBV4-3 with TRBJ2-1, with 7 bases that match TRBD1. CDR1 is LGHNA and CDR2 is YSLEER in the germline V gene. Trimming removed 0 bases from V and 5 bases from J; junction bases left unmatched: 4. There are 15 residues in the CDR3. Written as DNA, the CDR3 is TGCGCCAGCAGCCAAGACGGGCAGGGGGACAATGAGCAGTTCTTC. Amino acids: CASSQDGQGDNEQFF.

The sample holds a few counts of this clone. This sequence joins TRBV28 and TRBJ2-3; D may be TRBD1 (5 bases). This CDR3 has 14 amino acids. CDR1 MDHEN and CDR2 SYDVKM come from the germline V gene. V dropped 7 bases and J dropped 5 bases, with 16 bases sitting between them. CDR3 amino acids: CASKVGQARDTQYF. The CDR3 DNA follows: TGTGCCAGCAAAGTGGGGCAGGCCCGAGATACGCAGTATTTT.

The rearrangement joins TRBV28 to TRBJ1-6, with a tentative D call TRBD1 (5 bases). The germline CDR1 and CDR2 sequences are MDHEN and SYDVKM. V lost 6 bases and J 6 bases, leaving 18 bases between the germline ends. The CDR3 has 16 residues. The CDR3 sequence: CASRLNRGGGNSPLHF. CDR3 sequence (DNA): TGTGCCAGCAGGCTCAACCGCGGGGGAGGTAATTCACCCCTCCACTTT.

The chain uses TRBV29-1 and TRBJ1-5, with 7 bases lining up with TRBD1. J was trimmed by 0 bases and V by 5 bases; bases with no gene match: 7. The length of the CDR3 is 15 residues. The germline V gene encodes CDR1 SQVTM and CDR2 ANQGSEA. CDR3: CSVSTGRYSNQPQHF. As DNA, the CDR3 is TGCAGCGTTTCGACAGGGCGATATAGCAATCAGCCCCAGCATTTT.

J is TRBJ2-1 and V is TRBV19, with 10 bases fitting TRBD2. CDR1 and CDR2 from the germline V gene are LNHDA and SQIVND (reference sequence). The V gene end was trimmed by 8 bases and the J gene end by 8 bases; junction bases not matched to a gene: 9. CDR3 length: 14 residues. The CDR3 sequence is CASQTGTSDYEQFF. The CDR3, as DNA: TGTGCCAGTCAAACAGGGACTAGCGACTATGAGCAGTTCTTC.

The chain couples TRBV15 to TRBJ1-1; D may be TRBD1 (6 bases). Per the germline V gene, CDR1 is LNHNV and CDR2 is YYDKDF (reference sequence). CDR3 length: 13 amino acids. The germline V and J ends were trimmed by 0 bases and 10 bases, with 12 bases remaining between them. The CDR3 is CATSRDWAGVAFF. CDR3 DNA: TGTGCCACCAGCAGAGATTGGGCAGGGGTAGCTTTCTTT.

This chain connects TRBV5-1 to TRBJ1-5; unclear D gene. CDR1 and CDR2 from the germline V gene are SGHRS and YFSETQ. V lost 0 bases and J lost 4, with 8 bases in between. The CDR3 contains 14 residues. CDR3 sequence: CASSLDSPNQPQHF. The CDR3 nucleotides read TGCGCCAGCAGCTTGGACAGCCCGAATCAGCCCCAGCATTTT.

The J gene is TRBJ1-5, the V gene TRBV6-7; D may be TRBD1 (6 bases). Being an ORF, TRBV6-7 has a function that is uncertain. The CDR3 is made up of 19 amino acids. Trimming cost V 4 bases and J 0 bases, with 22 bases left between them. The CDR3 protein is CASSSVGQTYVYSNQPQHF. CDR3 sequence (DNA): TGTGCCAGCAGTTCCGTCGGACAGACCTACGTTTATAGCAATCAGCCCCAGCATTTT.